This passage covers 31 T cell receptor beta chains from one sample sequenced in a study of T cells after somatic rescue of genetic block. The table came from immunoSEQ multiplex PCR; TCRdb's copy has only in-frame clones and leaves some out. Of 12,000 or so clones listed, 60% to 85% are singletons. Sequencing input: peripheral blood mononuclear cells (PBMCs). These receptor sequences come from a boy aged 10-17 years.

The chain has TRBV5-1 and TRBJ2-1; 15 nucleotides line up with TRBD2. CDR1 and CDR2 from the germline V gene are SGHRS and YFSETQ. V shed 3 bases, J shed 6 bases, and the junction held 4 bases outside the gene matches. The CDR3 runs to 16 residues. DNA of the CDR3: TGCGCCAGCAGCTCGGGACTAGCGGGGGGATTCAATGAGCAGTTCTTC. It codes for CASSSGLAGGFNEQFF.

CDR3 nucleotides: TGTGCCAGCAGCTTGGGTCTAGCGGAGCAGTTCTTC. It codes for CASSLGLAEQFF. The chain employs TRBV5-6 and TRBJ2-1, with D maybe TRBD2 (6 bases). V was clipped by 0 bases and J by 10 bases, with 8 bases between them. The CDR3 covers 12 residues. Germline V gives CDR1 SGHDT, CDR2 YYEEEE.

The count of this clone is one. The chain couples TRBV10-3 to TRBJ2-1, with 10 bases identical to TRBD2. Germline V CDR1 and CDR2: ENHRY, SYGVKD. The CDR3 consists of 15 residues. Trimming at V came to 6 bases and at J to 4 bases, leaving 6 bases not matched to a gene. CDR3 in amino acids: CAIRASGGHYNEQFF. CDR3 sequence (DNA): TGTGCCATCAGGGCTAGCGGGGGCCATTACAATGAGCAGTTCTTC.

The rearrangement uses TRBV7-9 and TRBJ2-7; TRBD1 is a possible D gene (6 bases). V was shortened by 7 bases and J by 5 bases, with 18 bases between the two germline ends. The CDR3 contains 14 residues. Germline V gives CDR1 SEHNR, CDR2 FQNEAQ (reference sequence). In nucleotides, the CDR3 is TGTGCCAGCACTTCCCGGGACACCCAACACGAGCAGTACTTC. Its translation is CASTSRDTQHEQYF.

The chain recombines TRBV2 with TRBJ2-3, with 7 bases fitting TRBD2. J lost 6 bases, V lost 2 bases, and 2 bases had no gene match. Germline V gene data show CDR1 as SNHLY and CDR2 as FYNNEI. The CDR3 length is 13 residues. The CDR3 DNA follows: TGTGCCAGCAGTGAATGGGGAGGGGATACGCAGTATTTT. Translating gives CASSEWGGDTQYF.

This rearrangement joins TRBV11-3 to TRBJ2-5; D is perhaps TRBD1 (6 bases). Germline assignment: CDR1 SGHNT and CDR2 YENEEA. There are 15 residues in the CDR3. The V end lost 5 bases, the J end lost 0 bases, and 13 bases lay between the germline ends. CDR3 DNA sequence: TGTGCCAGCAGCCCTGGGACACCAAACCAAGAGACCCAGTACTTC. This translates into CASSPGTPNQETQYF.

The V gene is TRBV6-5, the J gene TRBJ1-1, with TRBD1 as a possible D gene (5 bases). CDR3 length: 15 residues. Trimming removed 0 bases at V and 3 bases at J, with 11 bases between. The germline V gene encodes CDR1 MNHEY and CDR2 SVGAGI. CDR3 bases: TGTGCCAGCAGTTACTCGCGATGGGACCACACTGAAGCTTTCTTT. Its protein is CASSYSRWDHTEAFF.

J is TRBJ2-6 and V is TRBV7-8; D gene uncertain. The ends were cut back, 7 bases at V and 0 bases at J, with 16 bases in the middle. Germline CDR1 reads SGHVS; CDR2 reads FQNEAQ. The CDR3 loop spans 17 amino acids. The DNA of the CDR3 is TGTGCCAGCAAACAAGCAGGACCGAGCTCTGGGGCCAACGTCCTGACTTTC. This translates into CASKQAGPSSGANVLTF.

The CDR3 sequence: CASSHDLASYNEQFF. The CDR3 DNA follows: TGTGCCAGCAGCCACGACCTAGCGAGCTACAATGAGCAGTTCTTC. The chain uses TRBV5-4 and TRBJ2-1, with a tentative D call TRBD2 (6 bases). The V gene lost 4 bases and the J gene lost 3 bases, with 14 bases spanning the gap. The CDR3 totals 15 residues. Germline V gene data show CDR1 as SGHNT and CDR2 as YYREEE (reference sequence).

This clone appeared a few times. V gene TRBV6-1 combines with J gene TRBJ1-6; D gene unclear. The V end lost 0 bases, the J end lost 14 bases, and 5 bases lay between the germline ends. CDR3 length equals 11 residues. CDR1 is MNHNS, CDR2 SASEGT, per germline. CDR3 sequence reads: CASSEAGSLHF. For the CDR3, the DNA is TGTGCCAGCAGTGAAGCTGGATCCCTCCACTTT.

This chain links TRBV28 with TRBJ1-2; 8 nucleotides agree with TRBD1. This CDR3 spans 15 amino acids. Losses at the gene ends were 1 base for V and 4 bases for J; bases not matched to a gene: 5. Germline V gene lookup returns CDR1 MDHEN and CDR2 SYDVKM. The CDR3 nucleotides read TGTGCCAGCAGTTTATCGACAGGGGATTCCTATGGCTACACCTTC. Protein: CASSLSTGDSYGYTF.

The chain recombines TRBV4-2 with TRBJ2-5; D may match TRBD1 or TRBD2 (5 bases each). Near its end, the DNA agrees better with TRBJ2-7, so the J call may be wrong. Germline lookup yields CDR1 LGHNA and CDR2 YNFKEQ. This CDR3 has 15 residues. The CDR3 reads CASSPEWDGSYEQYF. CDR3 sequence (DNA): TGTGCCAGCAGCCCCGAATGGGACGGCTCCTACGAGCAGTACTTC.

V is TRBV28 and J is TRBJ2-4; TRBD1 or TRBD2 may be the D gene (5 bases each). V was trimmed by 5 bases and J by 12 bases, leaving 20 bases between them. The CDR3 loop spans 14 amino acids. Germline V gene lookup returns CDR1 MDHEN and CDR2 SYDVKM. The CDR3 DNA is TGTGCCAGCAGTCCTGGGGGACCGCTAAAAAATCAGTACTTC. Translation: CASSPGGPLKNQYF.

This clone was counted a few times. The rearrangement joins TRBV6-6 to TRBJ1-5; D unclear. Germline assignment: CDR1 MNHNY and CDR2 SVGAGI (reference sequence). V lost 5 bases, J lost 3 bases, and 5 bases lay in between. The CDR3 extends over 12 amino acids. In DNA form, the CDR3 reads TGTGCCAGCAGTCCACCCAATCAGCCCCAGCATTTT. This translates into CASSPPNQPQHF.

This clone has just a few counts. The CDR3: CASSLTGGYGYTF. CDR3 in DNA: TGTGCCAGCAGCCTTACAGGGGGATATGGCTACACCTTC. This sequence joins TRBV13 and TRBJ1-2, with 8 bases identical to TRBD1. The CDR3 contains 13 residues. The germline gives CDR1 PRHDT, CDR2 FYEKMQ (reference sequence). Trimming removed 5 bases from V and 5 bases from J; junction bases left unmatched: 4.

This sequence joins TRBV27 and TRBJ2-5, with D perhaps TRBD2 (7 bases). Trimming removed 2 bases from V and 0 bases from J, with 13 bases in between. This CDR3 has 16 amino acids. Looked up from germline, CDR1 is MNHEY and CDR2 is SMNVEV (reference sequence). This CDR3 is CASSLGTGRDQETQYF. The DNA of the CDR3 is TGTGCCAGCAGTTTAGGTACAGGGAGGGACCAAGAGACCCAGTACTTC.

The V and J genes are TRBV19 and TRBJ1-4, with D maybe TRBD1 (6 bases). This CDR3 region has 17 residues. Germline V gene lookup returns CDR1 LNHDA and CDR2 SQIVND (reference sequence). Trimming stripped 1 base from V and 5 bases from J, with 17 bases between. The CDR3 DNA reads as TGTGCCAGTAGTATAGGCCCGGGGGGCAGAGAGAATGAAAAACTGTTTTTT. Encoded protein: CASSIGPGGRENEKLFF.

This clone is deemed medium-sized. This sequence joins TRBV6-4 and TRBJ1-6; no clear D. Trimming left V 0 bases short and J 0 bases short, with 6 bases between. The CDR3 sequence is 16 residues long. The germline V gene has CDR1 MRHNA and CDR2 SNTAGT. CDR3 residues: CASSDSRDSYNSPLHF. The CDR3 coding sequence is TGTGCCAGCAGTGACTCGAGGGACTCCTATAATTCACCCCTCCACTTT.

This clone was observed a handful of times. This rearrangement joins TRBV11-1 to TRBJ2-3; 8 nucleotides line up with TRBD1. CDR3 length: 15 residues. The ends lost 1 base at V and 2 bases at J; junction bases unmatched: 2. In germline, CDR1 is SGHAT, CDR2 FQDESV (reference sequence). Here the CDR3 reads CASSLGDRNTDTQYF. The DNA of the CDR3 is TGTGCCAGCAGCTTAGGGGACAGGAACACAGATACGCAGTATTTT.

This chain uses TRBV11-2 with TRBJ2-1; a possible D gene is TRBD2 (5 bases). Per the germline V gene, CDR1 is SGHAT and CDR2 is FQNNGV. CDR3 length equals 15 residues. V lost 1 base, J lost 1 base, and 8 bases lay in between. The DNA of the CDR3 is TGTGCCAGCAGCTTAGCACTAGGGTCCTACAATGAGCAGTTCTTC. This codes for CASSLALGSYNEQFF.

The J gene is TRBJ2-7, the V gene TRBV6-5; no definite D call. The ends were cut back, 8 bases at V and 5 bases at J, with 16 bases in the middle. This CDR3 is 13 amino acids long. Germline V gene data show CDR1 as MNHEY and CDR2 as SVGAGI. This CDR3 reads CASGMGSPDEQYF. CDR3 DNA sequence: TGTGCCAGCGGGATGGGCTCACCGGACGAGCAGTACTTC.

The rearrangement links TRBV5-1 to TRBJ1-5; D uncertain. There are 14 residues in the CDR3. Trimming removed 0 bases from V and 1 base from J, with 5 bases in between. Germline CDR1 and CDR2: SGHRS and YFSETQ. The CDR3 DNA is TGCGCCAGCAGCTTGGACCCCAGCAATCAGCCCCAGCATTTT. The encoded protein is CASSLDPSNQPQHF.

Within the sample, this clone is medium-sized (0.01 to 0.1%). The CDR3 reads CASSTGVPGELFF. Here the CDR3 DNA reads TGTGCCAGCAGCACAGGGGTTCCCGGGGAGCTGTTTTTT. V is TRBV9 and J is TRBJ2-2, with 7 positions matching TRBD1. CDR1 SGDLS and CDR2 YYNGEE come from the germline V gene. The length of the CDR3 is 13 residues. V shed 4 bases and J 6 bases; nucleotides not matched to a gene: 3.

The chain is built from TRBV18 and TRBJ2-7, with TRBD1 as a possible D gene (5 bases). The germline V gene encodes CDR1 KGHSH and CDR2 LQKENI. The V end lost 6 bases, the J end lost 4 bases, and 10 bases lay between the germline ends. There are 12 residues in the CDR3. The DNA of the CDR3 is TGTGCCAGCTCGCCCGACAGATACGAGCAGTACTTC. This encodes CASSPDRYEQYF. The entire variable domain, with the rest obtained from reference TRBV18 and TRBJ2-7, is as follows: NAGVMQNPRHLVRRRGQEARLRCSPMKGHSHVYWYRQLPEEGLKFMVYLQKENIIDESGMPKERFSAEFPKEGPSILRIQQVVRGDSAAYFCASSPDRYEQYFGPGTRLTVT.

This clone showed up just once. V usage is TRBV19 and J usage is TRBJ2-3, with TRBD1 matching 7 bases. After removal of 7 bases from V and 1 base from J, the junction contained 5 bases not matched to a gene. The CDR3 totals 14 residues. CDR1 LNHDA and CDR2 SQIVND come from the germline V gene (reference sequence). The CDR3 here is CASKRGLGTDTQYF. The CDR3 nucleotides read TGTGCCAGTAAGAGGGGGCTTGGCACAGATACGCAGTATTTT.

This clone has only a few counts. The CDR3 here is CASMVLWDRGRNEQFF. The CDR3 nucleotides read TGTGCCAGCATGGTTCTTTGGGACAGGGGGCGTAATGAGCAGTTCTTC. The chain is built from TRBV27 and TRBJ2-1; 12 bases map to TRBD1. Germline values: CDR1 MNHEY, CDR2 SMNVEV (reference sequence). CDR3 length: 16 residues. V was clipped by 7 bases and J by 7 bases; unmatched bases: 11.

This chain uses TRBV9 with TRBJ1-3, with a possible D match to TRBD1 (5 bases). The CDR3 is 17 amino acids. V was clipped by 0 bases and J by 0 bases, with 13 bases between them. Germline V lookup: CDR1 SGDLS, CDR2 YYNGEE. The CDR3 region is CASSVGPTVPSGNTIYF. CDR3 coding DNA: TGTGCCAGCAGCGTAGGACCGACAGTGCCCTCTGGAAACACCATATATTTT.

This chain uses TRBV20-1 with TRBJ1-1, with D unresolved. Germline lookup yields CDR1 DFQATT and CDR2 SNEGSKA (reference sequence). The CDR3 consists of 11 residues. The V and J ends lost 6 bases and 4 bases respectively, with 9 bases between them. In DNA, the CDR3 is TGCAGTGCCCCCCGCATCACTGAAGCTTTCTTT. This encodes CSAPRITEAFF.

The chain joins TRBV28 to TRBJ2-1; 8 bases agree with TRBD1. The CDR3 has 15 residues. Trimming cost V 6 bases and J 1 base; bases outside gene matches: 5. The germline V gene has CDR1 MDHEN and CDR2 SYDVKM. The CDR3 reads CASRFQGASYNEQFF. DNA of the CDR3: TGTGCCAGCAGATTTCAGGGGGCGTCCTACAATGAGCAGTTCTTC.

The CDR3 DNA is TGTGCCAGCAGCCCCTTCGCGGGGCACAATGAGCAGTTCTTC. As protein: CASSPFAGHNEQFF. The rearrangement uses TRBV14 and TRBJ2-1; D might be TRBD2 (6 bases). The CDR3 length is 14 residues. Germline assignment: CDR1 SGHDN and CDR2 FVKESK. Trimming took off 4 bases at V and 5 bases at J, with 12 bases between the two ends.

This chain uses TRBV2 with TRBJ2-1; TRBD2 matches 9 bases. Germline V gene data show CDR1 as SNHLY and CDR2 as FYNNEI. V lost 6 bases to trimming and J lost 7 bases; unmatched junction nucleotides: 10. The CDR3 is made up of 15 amino acids. CDR3 nucleotides: TGTGCCAGCAGCAGGCCCTCTAGCGGGGCTAATGAGCAGTTCTTC. This codes for CASSRPSSGANEQFF. Full variable domain (remainder filled in from reference TRBV2 and TRBJ2-1): EPEVTQTPSHQVTQMGQEVILRCVPISNHLYFYWYRQILGQKVEFLVSFYNNEISEKSEIFDDQFSVERPDGSNFTLKIRSTKLEDSAMYFCASSRPSSGANEQFFGPGTRLTVL.